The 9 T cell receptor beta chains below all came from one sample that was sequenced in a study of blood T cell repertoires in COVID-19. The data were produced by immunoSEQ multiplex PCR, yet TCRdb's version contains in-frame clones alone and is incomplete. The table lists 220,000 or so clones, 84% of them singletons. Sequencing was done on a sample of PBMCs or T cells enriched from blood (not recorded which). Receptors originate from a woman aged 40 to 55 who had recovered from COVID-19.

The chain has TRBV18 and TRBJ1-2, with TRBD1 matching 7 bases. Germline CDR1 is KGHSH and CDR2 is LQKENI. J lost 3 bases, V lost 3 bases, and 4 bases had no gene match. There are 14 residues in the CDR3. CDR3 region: CASSPQTGDYGYTF. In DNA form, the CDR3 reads TGTGCCAGCTCACCCCAAACAGGGGACTATGGCTACACCTTC.

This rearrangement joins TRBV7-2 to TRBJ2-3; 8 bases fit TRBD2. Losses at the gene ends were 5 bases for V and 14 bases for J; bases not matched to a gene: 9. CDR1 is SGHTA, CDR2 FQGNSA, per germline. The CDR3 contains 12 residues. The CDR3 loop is CASSMGLGRVYF. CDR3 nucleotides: TGTGCCAGCAGCATGGGACTAGGGCGAGTGTATTTT.

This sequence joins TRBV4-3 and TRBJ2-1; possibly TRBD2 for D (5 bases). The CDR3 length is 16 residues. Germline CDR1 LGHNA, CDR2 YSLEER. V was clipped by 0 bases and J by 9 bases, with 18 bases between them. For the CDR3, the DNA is TGCGCCAGCAGCCAAGATGTCGGTCAACGTGAGGGTGAGCAGTTCTTC. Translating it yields CASSQDVGQREGEQFF.

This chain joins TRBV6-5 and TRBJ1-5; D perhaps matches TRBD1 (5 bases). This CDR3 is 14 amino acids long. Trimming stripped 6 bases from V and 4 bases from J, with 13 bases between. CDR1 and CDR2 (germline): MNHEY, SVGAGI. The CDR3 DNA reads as TGTGCCAGCAGGAAAGAGGGACTAAATCAGCCCCAGCATTTT. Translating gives CASRKEGLNQPQHF.

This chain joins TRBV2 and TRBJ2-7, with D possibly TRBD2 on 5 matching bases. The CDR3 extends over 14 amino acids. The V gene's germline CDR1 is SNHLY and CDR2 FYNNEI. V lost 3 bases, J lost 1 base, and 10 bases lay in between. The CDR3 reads CASSDPGMSYEQYF. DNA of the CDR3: TGTGCCAGCAGTGACCCCGGGATGTCCTACGAGCAGTACTTC.

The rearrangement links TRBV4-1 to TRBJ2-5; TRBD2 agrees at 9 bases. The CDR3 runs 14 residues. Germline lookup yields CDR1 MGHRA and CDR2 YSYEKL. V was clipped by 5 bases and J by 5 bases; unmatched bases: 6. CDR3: CASSSWTSAETQYF. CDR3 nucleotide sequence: TGCGCCAGCAGCTCATGGACTAGCGCCGAGACCCAGTACTTC.

Here the CDR3 reads CSARGGPGNQPQHF. CDR3 in DNA: TGCAGCGCCCGGGGAGGGCCGGGCAATCAGCCCCAGCATTTT. V is TRBV29-1 and J is TRBJ1-5; D unclear. Germline V gives CDR1 SQVTM, CDR2 ANQGSEA. V lost 7 bases and J 2 bases, leaving 15 bases between the germline ends. This CDR3 is 14 amino acids long.

Here the CDR3 DNA reads TGTGCCAGCAGCGCCCGGGCAGGGTTCTCCTACGAGCAGTACGTC. It yields the protein CASSARAGFSYEQYV. The chain has TRBV27 and TRBJ2-7; possible D gene TRBD1, 5 bases. This CDR3 spans 15 amino acids. The V gene's germline CDR1 is MNHEY and CDR2 SMNVEV (reference sequence). V was clipped by 6 bases and J by 0 bases, with 15 bases between them.

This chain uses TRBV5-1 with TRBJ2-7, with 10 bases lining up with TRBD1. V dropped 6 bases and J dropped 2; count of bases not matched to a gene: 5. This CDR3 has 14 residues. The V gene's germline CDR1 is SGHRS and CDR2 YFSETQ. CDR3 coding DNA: TGCGCCAGCAAGGGGGACAGGGGAACCTACGAGCAGTACTTC. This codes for CASKGDRGTYEQYF.